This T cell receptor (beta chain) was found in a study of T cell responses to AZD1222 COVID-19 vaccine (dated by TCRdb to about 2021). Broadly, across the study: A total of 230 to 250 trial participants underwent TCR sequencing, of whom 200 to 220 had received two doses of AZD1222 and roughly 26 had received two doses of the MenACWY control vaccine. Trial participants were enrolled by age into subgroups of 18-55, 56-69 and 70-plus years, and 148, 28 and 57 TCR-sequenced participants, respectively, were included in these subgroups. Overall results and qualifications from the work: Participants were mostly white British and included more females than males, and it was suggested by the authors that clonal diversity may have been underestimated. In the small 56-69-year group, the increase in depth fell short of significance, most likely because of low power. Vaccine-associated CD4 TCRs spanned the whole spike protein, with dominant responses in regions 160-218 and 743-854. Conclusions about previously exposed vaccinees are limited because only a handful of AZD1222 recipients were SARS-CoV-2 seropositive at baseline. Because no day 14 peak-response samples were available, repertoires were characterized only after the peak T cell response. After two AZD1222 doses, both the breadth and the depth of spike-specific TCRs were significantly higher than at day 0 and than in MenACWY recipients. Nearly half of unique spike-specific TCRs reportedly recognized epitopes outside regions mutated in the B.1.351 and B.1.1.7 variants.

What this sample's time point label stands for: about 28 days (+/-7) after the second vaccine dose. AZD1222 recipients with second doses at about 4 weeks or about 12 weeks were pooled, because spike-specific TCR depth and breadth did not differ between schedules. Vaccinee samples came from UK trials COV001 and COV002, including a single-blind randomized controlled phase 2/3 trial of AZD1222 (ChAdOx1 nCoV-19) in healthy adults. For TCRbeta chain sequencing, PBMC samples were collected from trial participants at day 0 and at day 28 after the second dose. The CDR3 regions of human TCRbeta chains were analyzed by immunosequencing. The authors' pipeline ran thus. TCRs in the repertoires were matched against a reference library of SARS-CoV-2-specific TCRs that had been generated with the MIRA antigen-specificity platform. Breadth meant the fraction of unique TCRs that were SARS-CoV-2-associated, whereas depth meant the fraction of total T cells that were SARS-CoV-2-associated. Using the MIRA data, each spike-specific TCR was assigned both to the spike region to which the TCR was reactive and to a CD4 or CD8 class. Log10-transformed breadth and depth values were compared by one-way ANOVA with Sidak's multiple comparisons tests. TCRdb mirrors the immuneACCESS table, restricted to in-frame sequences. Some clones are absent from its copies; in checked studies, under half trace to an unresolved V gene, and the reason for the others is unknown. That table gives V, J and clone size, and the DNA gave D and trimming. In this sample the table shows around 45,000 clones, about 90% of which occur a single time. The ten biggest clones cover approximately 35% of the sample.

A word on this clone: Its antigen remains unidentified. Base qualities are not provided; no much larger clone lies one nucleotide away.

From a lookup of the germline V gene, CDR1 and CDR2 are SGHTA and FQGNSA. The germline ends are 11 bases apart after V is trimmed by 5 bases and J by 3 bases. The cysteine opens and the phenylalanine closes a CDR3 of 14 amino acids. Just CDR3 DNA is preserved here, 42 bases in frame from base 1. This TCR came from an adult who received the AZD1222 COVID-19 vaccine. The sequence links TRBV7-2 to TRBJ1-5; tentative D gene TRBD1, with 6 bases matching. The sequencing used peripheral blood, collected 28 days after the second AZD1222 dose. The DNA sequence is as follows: TGTGCCAGCAGCGCCGGACAGATCAATCAGCCCCAGCATTTT. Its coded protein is CASSAGQINQPQHF.